This T cell receptor (beta chain) was identified during a study of T-cell reconstitution after alpha-beta-depleted transplantation in children. The library targeted TCRbeta and was prepared with unique molecular identifiers. MiXCR, applied by TCRdb to the PCR reads, yields one record per CDR3 protein. The sample includes fewer than 700,000 distinct CDR3 sequences, under 15% of them seen just once. Specimen: PBMCs, mostly from graft donor cells, collected 360 days after TCRalphabeta/CD19-depleted stem cell transplant. The source of this sequence is a male patient younger than 18 who had a stem cell transplant for acute myeloid leukemia, so the T cells may come from the graft donor.

In DNA form, the CDR3 reads TGTGCCAGCAGTTTAGTCGTGGCAGGGGTGAAAAACATTCAGTACTTC. It encodes CASSLVVAGVKNIQYF. The V gene is TRBV6-2 or TRBV6-3, the J gene TRBJ2-4, with D possibly TRBD1 on 6 matching bases. This CDR3 is 16 amino acids long. The ends were cut back, 4 bases at V and 4 bases at J, with 17 bases in the middle. Germline V gene sequence: CDR1 MNHEY, CDR2 SVGEGT.